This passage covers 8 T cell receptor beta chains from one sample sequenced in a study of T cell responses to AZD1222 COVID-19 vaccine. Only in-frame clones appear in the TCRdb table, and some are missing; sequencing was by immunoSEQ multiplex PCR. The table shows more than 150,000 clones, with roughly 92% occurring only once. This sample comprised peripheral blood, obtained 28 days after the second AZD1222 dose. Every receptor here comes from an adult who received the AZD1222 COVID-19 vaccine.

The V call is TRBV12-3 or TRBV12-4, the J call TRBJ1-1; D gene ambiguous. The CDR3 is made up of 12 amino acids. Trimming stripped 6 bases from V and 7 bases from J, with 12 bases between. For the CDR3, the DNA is TGTGCCAGCAGCCGGAATCACCTTGAAGCTTTCTTT. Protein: CASSRNHLEAFF.

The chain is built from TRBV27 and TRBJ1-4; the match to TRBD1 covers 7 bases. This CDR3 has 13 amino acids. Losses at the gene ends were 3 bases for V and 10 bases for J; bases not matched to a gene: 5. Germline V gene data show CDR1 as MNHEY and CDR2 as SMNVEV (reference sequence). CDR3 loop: CASSFRQGGKLFF. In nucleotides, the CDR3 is TGTGCCAGCAGTTTTAGACAGGGAGGAAAACTGTTTTTT.

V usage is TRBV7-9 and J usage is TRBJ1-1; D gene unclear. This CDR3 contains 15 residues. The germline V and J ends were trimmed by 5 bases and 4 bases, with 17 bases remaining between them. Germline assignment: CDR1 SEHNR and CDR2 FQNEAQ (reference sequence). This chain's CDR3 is CASSPIGTGSTEAFF. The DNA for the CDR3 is TGTGCCAGCAGCCCCATCGGTACGGGGTCCACTGAAGCTTTCTTT. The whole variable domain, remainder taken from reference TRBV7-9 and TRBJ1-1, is DTGVSQNPRHKITKRGQNVTFRCDPISEHNRLYWYRQTLGQGPEFLTYFQNEAQLEKSRLLSDRFSAERPKGSFSTLEIQRTEQGDSAMYLCASSPIGTGSTEAFFGQGTRLTVV.

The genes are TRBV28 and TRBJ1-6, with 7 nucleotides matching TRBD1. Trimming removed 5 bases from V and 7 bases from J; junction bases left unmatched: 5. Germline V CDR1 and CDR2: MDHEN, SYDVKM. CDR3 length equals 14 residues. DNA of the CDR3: TGTGCCAGCAGTCTCGGGACAGTCAATTCACCCCTCCACTTT. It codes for CASSLGTVNSPLHF. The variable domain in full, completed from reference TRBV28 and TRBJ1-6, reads DVKVTQSSRYLVKRTGEKVFLECVQDMDHENMFWYRQDPGLGLRLIYFSYDVKMKEKGDIPEGYSVSREKKERFSLILESASTNQTSMYLCASSLGTVNSPLHFGNGTRLTVT.

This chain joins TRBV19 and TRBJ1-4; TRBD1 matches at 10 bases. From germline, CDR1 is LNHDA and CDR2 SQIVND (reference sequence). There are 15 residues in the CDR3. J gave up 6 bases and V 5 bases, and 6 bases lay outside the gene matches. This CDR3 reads CASSSPGQGYEKLFF. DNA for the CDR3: TGTGCCAGTAGTTCTCCGGGACAGGGGTATGAAAAACTGTTTTTT.

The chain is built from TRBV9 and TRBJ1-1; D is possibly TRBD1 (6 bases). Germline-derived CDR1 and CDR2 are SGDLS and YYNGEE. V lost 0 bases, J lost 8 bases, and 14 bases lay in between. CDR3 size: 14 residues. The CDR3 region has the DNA TGTGCCAGCAGCGTAGCTCCAGGAACAGGGGAAGCTTTCTTT. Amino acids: CASSVAPGTGEAFF.

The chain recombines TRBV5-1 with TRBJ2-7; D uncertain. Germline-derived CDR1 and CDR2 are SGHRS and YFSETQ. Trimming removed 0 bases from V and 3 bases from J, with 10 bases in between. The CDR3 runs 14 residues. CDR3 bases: TGCGCCAGCAGCTTGGCAAACGATAACTACGAGCAGTACTTC. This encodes CASSLANDNYEQYF.

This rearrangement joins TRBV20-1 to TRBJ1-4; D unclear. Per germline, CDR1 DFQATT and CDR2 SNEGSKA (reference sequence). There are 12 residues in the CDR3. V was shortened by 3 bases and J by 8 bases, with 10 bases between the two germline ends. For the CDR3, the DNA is TGCAGTGCTAGTCCGACCAGCGAAAAACTGTTTTTT. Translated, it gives CSASPTSEKLFF.